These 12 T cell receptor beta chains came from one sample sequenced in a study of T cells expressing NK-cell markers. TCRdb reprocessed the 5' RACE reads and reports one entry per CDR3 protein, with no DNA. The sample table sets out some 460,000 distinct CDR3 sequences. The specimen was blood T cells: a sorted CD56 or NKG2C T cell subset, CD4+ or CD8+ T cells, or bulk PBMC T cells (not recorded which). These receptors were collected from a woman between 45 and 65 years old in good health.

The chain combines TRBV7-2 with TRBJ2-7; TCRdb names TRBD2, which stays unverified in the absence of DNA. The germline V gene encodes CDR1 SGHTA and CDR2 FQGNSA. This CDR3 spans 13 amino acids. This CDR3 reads CASSLVAGDEQYF.

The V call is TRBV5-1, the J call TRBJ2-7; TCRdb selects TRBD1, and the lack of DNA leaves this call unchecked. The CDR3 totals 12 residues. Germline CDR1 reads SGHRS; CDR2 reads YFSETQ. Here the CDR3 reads CASGQGPREQYF.

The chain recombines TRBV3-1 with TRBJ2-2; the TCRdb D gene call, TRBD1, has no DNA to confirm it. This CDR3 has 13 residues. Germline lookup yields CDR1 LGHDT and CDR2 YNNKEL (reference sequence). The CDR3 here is CATRTGGTGELFF.

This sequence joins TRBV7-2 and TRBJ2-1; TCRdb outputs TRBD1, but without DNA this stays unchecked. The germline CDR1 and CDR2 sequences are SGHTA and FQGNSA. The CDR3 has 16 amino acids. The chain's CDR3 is CASSLRRDRTGNEQFF.

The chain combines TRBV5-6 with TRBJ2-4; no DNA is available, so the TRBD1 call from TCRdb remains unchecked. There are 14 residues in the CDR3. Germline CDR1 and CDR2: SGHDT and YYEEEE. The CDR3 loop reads CASSFGQGEYIQYF.

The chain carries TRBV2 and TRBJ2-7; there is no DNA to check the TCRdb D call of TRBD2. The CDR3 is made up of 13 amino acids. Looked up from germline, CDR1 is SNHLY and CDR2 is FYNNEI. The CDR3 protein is CARAADGANEQYF.

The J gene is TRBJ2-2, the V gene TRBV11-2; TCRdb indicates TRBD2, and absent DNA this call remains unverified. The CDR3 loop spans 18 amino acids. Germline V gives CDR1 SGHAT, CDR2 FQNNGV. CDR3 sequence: CASSLVPLAGVFPGELFF.

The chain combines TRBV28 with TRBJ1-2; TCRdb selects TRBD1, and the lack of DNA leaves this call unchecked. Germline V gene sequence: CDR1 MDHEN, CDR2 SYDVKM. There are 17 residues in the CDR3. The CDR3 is CASSFRDRVFRNYGYTF.

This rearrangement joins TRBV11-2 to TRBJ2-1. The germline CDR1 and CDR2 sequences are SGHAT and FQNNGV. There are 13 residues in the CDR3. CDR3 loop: CASSLRLVYEQFF. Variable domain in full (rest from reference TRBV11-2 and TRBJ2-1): EAGVAQSPRYKIIEKRQSVAFWCNPISGHATLYWYQQILGQGPKLLIQFQNNGVVDDSQLPKDRFSAERLKGVDSTLKIQPAKLEDSAVYLCASSLRLVYEQFFGPGTRLTVL.

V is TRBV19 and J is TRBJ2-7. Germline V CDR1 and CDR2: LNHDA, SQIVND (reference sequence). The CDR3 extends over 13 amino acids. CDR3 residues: CASSRQPSYEQYF.

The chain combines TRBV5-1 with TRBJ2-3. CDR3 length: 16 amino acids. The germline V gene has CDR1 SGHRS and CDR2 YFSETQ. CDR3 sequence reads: CASSQGPRTITDTQYF.

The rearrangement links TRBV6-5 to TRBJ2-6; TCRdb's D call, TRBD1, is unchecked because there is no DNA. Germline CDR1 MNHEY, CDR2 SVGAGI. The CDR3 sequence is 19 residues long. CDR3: CASSYPTTGGPRGANVLTF.